These T cell receptor beta chains were read from a single sample in a study of blood T cell repertoires in COVID-19. Clones were sequenced by immunoSEQ multiplex PCR, and TCRdb holds only the in-frame ones, with some missing. The data show 250,000 to 300,000 clones, with approximately 81% seen just once and around 4% held by the top ten. The sequenced sample consisted of peripheral blood. All receptors derive from a man between 60 and 75 years old with acute or convalescent COVID-19. Both conserved end residues are part of each CDR3. Fields, in order: J gene, V gene, D gene, CDR3 length, clone size, CDR3 DNA, CDR3 protein. D genes are given only for firm matches. The size field is filled for only some rows; it gives once, few, many or a size class.

J: TRBJ1-2
V: TRBV5-6
D: TRBD1
length: 16
size: .
DNA: TGTGCCAGCAGCTTGGGCGGAGGGGGCTGGAGCTATGGCTACACCTTC
CDR3: CASSLGGGGWSYGYTF

J: TRBJ2-4
V: TRBV2
D: .
length: 14
size: .
DNA: TGTGCCAGCAGTGAACAGGGTGGGATAAACATTCAGTACTTC
CDR3: CASSEQGGINIQYF

J: TRBJ1-2
V: TRBV27
D: TRBD1
length: 20
size: .
DNA: TGTGCCAGCAGTTTACAGGTCCCAGGGGCCGGGACAGCCTCTAACTATGGCTACACCTTC
CDR3: CASSLQVPGAGTASNYGYTF

J: TRBJ2-5
V: TRBV18
D: TRBD2
length: 15
size: .
DNA: TGTGCCAGCTCACCCGCAGCGGGGTACCAAGAGACCCAGTACTTC
CDR3: CASSPAAGYQETQYF

J: TRBJ2-7
V: TRBV15
D: TRBD1
length: 16
size: .
DNA: TGTGCCACCAGCAGAAAGGGACAGTTAAGCTCCTACGAGCAGTACTTC
CDR3: CATSRKGQLSSYEQYF

J: TRBJ2-5
V: TRBV5-1
D: TRBD1
length: 14
size: .
DNA: TGCGCCAGCAGTTATGGACAGGGTACTGTTGCCCAGTACTTC
CDR3: CASSYGQGTVAQYF

J: TRBJ2-5
V: TRBV3-1/TRBV3-2
D: TRBD2
length: 15
size: .
DNA: TGTGCCAGCAGCCAAACACTAGCGGGCCAAGAGACCCAGTACTTC
CDR3: CASSQTLAGQETQYF

J: TRBJ2-2
V: TRBV29-1
D: TRBD1
length: 13
size: once
DNA: TGCAGCATGGGGACAGCGAACACCGGGGAGCTGTTTTTT
CDR3: CSMGTANTGELFF

J: TRBJ2-1
V: TRBV5-6
D: .
length: 14
size: .
DNA: TGTGCCAGCAGCTTGACTAGCTCCTACAATGAGCAGTTCTTC
CDR3: CASSLTSSYNEQFF

J: TRBJ2-3
V: TRBV7-3
D: TRBD2
length: 16
size: once
DNA: TGTGCCAGCAGCTATCTAGCGGAGCCCATCACAGATACGCAGTATTTT
CDR3: CASSYLAEPITDTQYF

J: TRBJ1-1
V: TRBV28
D: .
length: 14
size: .
DNA: TGTGCCAGCAGCGCTTTCCGGGAGGACACTGAAGCTTTCTTT
CDR3: CASSAFREDTEAFF

J: TRBJ1-2
V: TRBV2
D: .
length: 13
size: .
DNA: TGTGCCAGCACTCCCGCTGGGGGGTATGGCTACACCTTC
CDR3: CASTPAGGYGYTF

J: TRBJ2-7
V: TRBV28
D: TRBD2
length: 17
size: .
DNA: TGTGCCAGCACCAACAGAGGTAGCGGGAGGAGCTCCTACGAGCAGTACTTC
CDR3: CASTNRGSGRSSYEQYF

J: TRBJ2-7
V: TRBV6-2/TRBV6-3
D: TRBD2
length: 17
size: .
DNA: TGTGCCAGCAGTTACTCCCTAGCGGGGGTATCGTTGGACGAGCAGTACTTC
CDR3: CASSYSLAGVSLDEQYF

J: TRBJ2-7
V: TRBV7-2
D: .
length: 14
size: once
DNA: TGTGCCAGCAGCTTAACCCCAGGGAACTACGAGCAGTACTTC
CDR3: CASSLTPGNYEQYF

J: TRBJ2-2
V: TRBV10-1
D: .
length: 13
size: .
DNA: TGCGCCAGCAGTGGGGCAGGGGCCGGGGAGCTGTTTTTT
CDR3: CASSGAGAGELFF

J: TRBJ1-6
V: TRBV20-1
D: .
length: 11
size: few
DNA: TGCAGTGCTGAGTCCCTTTCACCCCTCCACTTT
CDR3: CSAESLSPLHF

J: TRBJ1-2
V: TRBV2
D: .
length: 17
size: .
DNA: TGTGCCAGCCTCATGGGGCAGGGGCTTAAGGGGAACTATGGCTACACCTTC
CDR3: CASLMGQGLKGNYGYTF

J: TRBJ1-2
V: TRBV3-1/TRBV3-2
D: .
length: 12
size: .
DNA: TGTGCCAGCAGCCAACAGGACTATGGCTACACCTTC
CDR3: CASSQQDYGYTF

J: TRBJ1-5
V: TRBV6-5
D: TRBD1
length: 15
size: .
DNA: TGTGCCAGCAGTTACTCGGGACAGGGGGGCCAGCCCCAGCATTTT
CDR3: CASSYSGQGGQPQHF

J: TRBJ2-3
V: TRBV10-3
D: TRBD2
length: 15
size: .
DNA: TGTGCCATCGCGGAAAGCGGGAGGAGGGCAGATACGCAGTATTTT
CDR3: CAIAESGRRADTQYF

J: TRBJ2-1
V: TRBV7-3
D: TRBD2
length: 20
size: .
DNA: TGTGCCAGCAGCTTAGGACCTGCGGGAGGTCCCCCTTCCTCCTACAATGAGCAGTTCTTC
CDR3: CASSLGPAGGPPSSYNEQFF

J: TRBJ2-3
V: TRBV3-1/TRBV3-2
D: TRBD2
length: 15
size: .
DNA: TGTGCCAGCAGCCCTCAGGGACTAGCTGTAGATACGCAGTATTTT
CDR3: CASSPQGLAVDTQYF

J: TRBJ2-2
V: TRBV3-1/TRBV3-2
D: TRBD2
length: 20
size: .
DNA: TGTGCCAGCAGCCAAGCCGGAGCGGGAGTGGCGGACACGAACACCGGGGAGCTGTTTTTT
CDR3: CASSQAGAGVADTNTGELFF

J: TRBJ1-1
V: TRBV18
D: TRBD1
length: 14
size: .
DNA: TGTGCCAGCTCCGTCGGACAGGGCCACACTGAAGCTTTCTTT
CDR3: CASSVGQGHTEAFF

J: TRBJ2-5
V: TRBV6-5
D: .
length: 13
size: .
DNA: TGTGCCAGCAGAAGACAGGTCACGGAGACCCAGTACTTC
CDR3: CASRRQVTETQYF

J: TRBJ1-5
V: TRBV6-5
D: .
length: 14
size: once
DNA: TGTGCCAGCAGTTATGCGGGGGGGGACCAGCCCCAGCATTTT
CDR3: CASSYAGGDQPQHF

J: TRBJ2-1
V: TRBV3-1/TRBV3-2
D: TRBD2
length: 15
size: .
DNA: TGTGCCAGCAGACTCGGCGGGGGAGCCTACGATGAGCAGTTCTTC
CDR3: CASRLGGGAYDEQFF

J: TRBJ1-6
V: TRBV27
D: TRBD1
length: 14
size: .
DNA: TGTGCCAGCAGTATGGGACAGTATAATTCACCCCTCCACTTT
CDR3: CASSMGQYNSPLHF

J: TRBJ1-2
V: TRBV29-1
D: .
length: 13
size: .
DNA: TGCAGCGTTGGCAGGGCTTCAGGCTATGGCTACACCTTC
CDR3: CSVGRASGYGYTF

J: TRBJ2-1
V: TRBV10-3
D: TRBD1
length: 16
size: .
DNA: TGTGCCATCACACGGGCCCGGGACAGGGGGAGCAATGAGCAGTTCTTC
CDR3: CAITRARDRGSNEQFF

J: TRBJ1-1
V: TRBV9
D: TRBD1
length: 13
size: .
DNA: TGTGCCAGCAGCACCAGTTCGACAGGGAAGACTTTCTTT
CDR3: CASSTSSTGKTFF

J: TRBJ1-3
V: TRBV7-2
D: .
length: 16
size: once
DNA: TGTGCCAGCAGCCCGAACCCCAGGGATTCTGGAAACACCATATATTTT
CDR3: CASSPNPRDSGNTIYF

J: TRBJ1-4
V: TRBV6-5
D: .
length: 14
size: .
DNA: TGTGCCAGCACCCCCGGGGGGCGCGGTGAAAAACTGTTTTTT
CDR3: CASTPGGRGEKLFF

J: TRBJ2-7
V: TRBV10-1
D: .
length: 11
size: .
DNA: TGCGCCCTCACTTACCCGCGCGAGCAGTACTTC
CDR3: CALTYPREQYF

J: TRBJ1-1
V: TRBV6-5
D: .
length: 14
size: .
DNA: TGTGCCAGCATGAACAGGGCTACAAACACTGAAGCTTTCTTT
CDR3: CASMNRATNTEAFF

J: TRBJ2-3
V: TRBV5-4
D: TRBD2
length: 16
size: .
DNA: TGTGCCAGCAGCTTCCCGGGTAGCGGGGGGGAGGATACGCAGTATTTT
CDR3: CASSFPGSGGEDTQYF

J: TRBJ1-2
V: TRBV5-3
D: TRBD1
length: 16
size: few
DNA: TGTGCCAGAAGCTTGGTTAGGACAGGGGGCTACTATGGCTACACCTTC
CDR3: CARSLVRTGGYYGYTF

J: TRBJ2-1
V: TRBV28
D: TRBD2
length: 15
size: few
DNA: TGTGCCAGCAGCCCGGGACTAGCGGGAGTGGGTGAGCAGTTCTTC
CDR3: CASSPGLAGVGEQFF

J: TRBJ1-4
V: TRBV3-1/TRBV3-2
D: TRBD1
length: 13
size: .
DNA: TGTGCCAGCAGCCACAGCGACAGGGACGGAACTGTTTTT
CDR3: CASSHSDRDGTVF

J: TRBJ2-3
V: TRBV6-4
D: .
length: 14
size: .
DNA: TGTGCCAGCAGTGGGGGCGACAGCACAGATACGCAGTATTTT
CDR3: CASSGGDSTDTQYF

J: TRBJ1-6
V: TRBV3-1/TRBV3-2
D: TRBD1
length: 16
size: .
DNA: TGTGCCAGCAGCCATCTTGGGGACAGGGGCAATTCACCCCTCCACTTT
CDR3: CASSHLGDRGNSPLHF

J: TRBJ1-6
V: TRBV3-1/TRBV3-2
D: TRBD1
length: 15
size: .
DNA: TGTGCCAGCAGCCAAGAGGACAGGCGAAATTCACCCCTCCACTTT
CDR3: CASSQEDRRNSPLHF

J: TRBJ2-1
V: TRBV28
D: TRBD2
length: 15
size: .
DNA: TGTGCCAGCAGTTTATATAGCGGGGCTTACAATGAGCAGTTCTTC
CDR3: CASSLYSGAYNEQFF

J: TRBJ2-3
V: TRBV2
D: TRBD2
length: 16
size: .
DNA: TGTGCCAGCAGCCGCGGGACTAGCGCTGCTCAAGATACGCAGTATTTT
CDR3: CASSRGTSAAQDTQYF

J: TRBJ2-3
V: TRBV19
D: TRBD1
length: 15
size: few
DNA: TGTGCCAGTAGACCGACAGGGGTTAGCACAGATACGCAGTATTTT
CDR3: CASRPTGVSTDTQYF

J: TRBJ2-3
V: TRBV11-2
D: TRBD2
length: 14
size: .
DNA: TGTGCCAGCAGCCGACTAGCGGGCACAGATACGCAGTATTTT
CDR3: CASSRLAGTDTQYF

J: TRBJ2-7
V: TRBV7-3
D: .
length: 14
size: few
DNA: TGTGCCAGCAGCCCAACCAGCGGAACCTACGAGCAGTACTTC
CDR3: CASSPTSGTYEQYF

J: TRBJ2-1
V: TRBV5-4
D: .
length: 15
size: .
DNA: TGTGCCAGCTCTCCCTTGCGGGGCTCCTACAATGAGCAGTTCTTC
CDR3: CASSPLRGSYNEQFF

J: TRBJ1-1
V: TRBV6-6
D: .
length: 13
size: few
DNA: TGTGCCACCCTGGACAGTAAGAACACTGAAGCTTTCTTT
CDR3: CATLDSKNTEAFF

J: TRBJ2-7
V: TRBV9
D: .
length: 15
size: .
DNA: TGTGCCAGCAGCGTAGGATCGAAGGGGCCCTACGAGCAGTACTTC
CDR3: CASSVGSKGPYEQYF

J: TRBJ2-7
V: TRBV6-1
D: .
length: 16
size: .
DNA: TGTGCCAGCAGTGTCATCCTCGGGACACATTACTACGAGCAGTACTTC
CDR3: CASSVILGTHYYEQYF